This record concerns one T cell receptor beta chain sequence. This clonotype was seen a few times. Its antigen specificity is not known. There are no base qualities to consult, and no much larger clone falls within one base. These data belong to a study of blood T cells in healthy people across ages (dated by TCRdb to 2013 to 2016). Study-wide context: In model experiments, roughly one uniquely barcoded TCR beta cDNA molecule per two T cells was captured by template switching. The donors were split into four age groups: young (average 16 years), middle-aged (39), aged (roughly 68) and long-lived (about 74). Age-related changes in TCR beta repertoire diversity were measured in the study by deep sequencing normalized with unique cDNA molecular identifiers. To avoid experimental bias, donors of different ages were spread randomly across the sequencing lanes. For two donors (one aged 18 to 30 and one aged 80 or older), the study analyzed two additional independent replicas of 1 million unique cDNA reads from the same blood draw.

Beyond this particular receptor, the publication reports: Observed TCR beta diversity per million T cells fell roughly linearly with age, and a significant reduction was already apparent by age roughly 40. Estimates of total diversity based on one million sequenced T cells were considered lower bounds and underestimates. Since profiling was done on bulk unsorted PBMCs, naive and antigen-experienced compartments could not be conclusively compared. There was a strong correlation between observed TCR beta diversity and the percentage of naive T cells measured by flow cytometry. Compared with the aged group, more naive CD4+ T cells, fewer expanded clones and increased TCR diversity were shown by the long-lived group, suggesting age selection. Donor CMV infection status was unknown, potentially confounding age-related changes in expanded clonotypes.

Library preparation used 5' RACE. Reads for this sample came from an Illumina HiSeq 2500. The second PCR ran for about 7 to 11 cycles and used a J-beta primer mix along with a sample-barcoded 5' primer. A template-switch 5' adaptor carrying 12 random nucleotides introduced a unique molecular identifier onto each TCR beta cDNA molecule. Each sample yielded at least 2.5 million CDR3-containing paired-end reads. The Mint cDNA synthesis kit, primed by a TRBC-specific oligonucleotide, was used to synthesize first-strand cDNA from all RNA. Following uracil-DNA glycosylase treatment, all cDNA underwent a first 18-cycle PCR with the universal primers M1SS and BC2_uni_R. Per the authors' processing: For normalization, 1 million high-quality reads, each with a distinct molecular identifier, were randomly selected from each sample. Instead of being binned into consensus sequences, reads with shared molecular identifiers were discarded. MiTCR, run with a Q25 quality threshold and the strictest error-elimination algorithm, handled CDR3 identification, clonotype clustering and error correction. A nonparametric unseen species model with Euler transformation was used to estimate a lower bound on total TCR beta diversity. Using fastp trimming at Q25 and MiXCR clonotype assembly, TCRdb reanalyzed the public sequencing data and kept in-frame beta chains. Rows merge per CDR3 protein into single entries with the most common DNA and genes. In this record, the V and J calls reflect TCRdb's handling and not the investigators' own analysis. The sample table contains about 1.8 million distinct CDR3 sequences; only one count was recorded for approximately 50% of them. Clones ranked in the top ten supply 2.1% of the sample.

The roughly 39 donors, aged about 6 to 100 years, were systemically healthy Caucasian individuals from Russia. Around 9.7 milliliters of peripheral blood were collected from each donor into EDTA-treated Vacutainer tubes. PBMCs were isolated by Ficoll-Paque density-gradient centrifugation, with at least 6.5 million obtained per sample. Total RNA was extracted from PBMCs with Trizol reagent, with at least 5 micrograms obtained per sample. For every donor, an aliquot of PBMCs went through flow cytometry to measure the percentages of naive CD45RAhigh/CD27high T cells. The TCR sequence derives from a woman aged 40 to 50 in good health. The specimen was blood.

The CDR3 here reads CSARLQGRDTQYF. At the DNA level, the sequence is TGCAGTGCTAGACTGCAGGGCAGAGATACGCAGTATTTT. In this chain, TRBV20-1 is recombined with TRBJ2-3; the D gene is possibly TRBD1, with 5 bases matching. In the germline V gene (reference sequence), CDR1 corresponds to DFQATT and CDR2 to SNEGSKA. The CDR3 starts with the cysteine, ends with the phenylalanine, and has 13 residues. Here the CDR3 DNA is all that survives: 39 bases in frame from base 1. V is shortened by 2 bases, J by 5 bases, and the region joining them spans 11 bases.